A single sample is the source of the 10 T cell receptor beta chains below, sequenced in a study of long-term antiretroviral therapy in people with HIV. Survey-level resolution applied to immunoSEQ assay v3.0. Repertoires were generated with immunoSEQ multiplex PCR, while TCRdb's copy carries only in-frame clones and drops some. The sample records 30,000 to 40,000 clones, about 90% being singletons. The specimen was unsorted PBMCs, collected 1.1 years after starting antiretroviral therapy. All receptors come from a man between 18 and 35 years old with HIV.

In this sample, this clone turned up a few times. V usage is TRBV5-4 and J usage is TRBJ2-2, with TRBD1 matching 8 bases. The germline CDR1 and CDR2 sequences are SGHNT and YYREEE (reference sequence). Losses at the gene ends were 4 bases for V and 7 bases for J; bases not matched to a gene: 6. This CDR3 has 14 amino acids. CDR3 amino acids: CASSQGAGNGELFF. DNA for the CDR3: TGTGCCAGCAGCCAGGGGGCAGGGAACGGGGAGCTGTTTTTT.

The chain combines TRBV5-1 with TRBJ2-5, with 7 positions matching TRBD2. V lost 0 bases and J lost 5; bases outside the gene matches: 13. The CDR3 runs 17 residues. Germline V gene lookup returns CDR1 SGHRS and CDR2 YFSETQ. CDR3 sequence reads: CASSLGGRLAEGETQYF. The CDR3 nucleotides are TGCGCCAGCAGCTTGGGAGGCCGTCTAGCGGAGGGGGAGACCCAGTACTTC.

The chain uses TRBV27 and TRBJ2-7; D gene unclear. The germline CDR1 and CDR2 sequences are MNHEY and SMNVEV (reference sequence). V was shortened by 3 bases and J by 6 bases, with 12 bases between the two germline ends. CDR3 length: 13 amino acids. CDR3 bases: TGTGCCAGCAGTTTGGTCTCGCAAGGCGAGCAGTACTTC. This translates into CASSLVSQGEQYF.

The chain is built from TRBV9 and TRBJ1-3; D gene unclear. CDR1 is SGDLS and CDR2 is YYNGEE in the germline V gene. The V end lost 3 bases, the J end lost 0 bases, and 16 bases lay between the germline ends. This CDR3 region has 17 residues. CDR3 DNA: TGTGCCAGCAGCGCTTTTTCCCGCGGGGTCTCTGGAAACACCATATATTTT. Translating it yields CASSAFSRGVSGNTIYF.

The rearrangement links TRBV28 to TRBJ1-2; 7 nucleotides agree with TRBD1. The CDR3 runs 15 residues. The germline V gene has CDR1 MDHEN and CDR2 SYDVKM. V was pared by 3 bases and J by 1 base, with 5 bases of the junction left unmatched. CDR3 protein: CASSFWTGLNYGYTF. The CDR3 DNA follows: TGTGCCAGCAGTTTCTGGACAGGACTTAACTATGGCTACACCTTC.

The J gene is TRBJ1-4, the V gene TRBV5-1, with 9 bases identical to TRBD1. CDR1 is SGHRS and CDR2 is YFSETQ in the germline V gene. The trim removed 1 base at V and 7 bases at J, leaving 8 bases unmatched. This CDR3 has 16 residues. CDR3 DNA: TGCGCCAGCAGCTTGTTACAGGGGGCGCCAGTTGAAAAACTGTTTTTT. Protein: CASSLLQGAPVEKLFF.

The V and J genes are TRBV4-1 and TRBJ1-4; 8 bases map to TRBD1. Germline-derived CDR1 and CDR2 are MGHRA and YSYEKL. CDR3 length equals 16 residues. J was trimmed by 5 bases and V by 4 bases; bases with no gene match: 9. The chain's CDR3 is CASSRPGDRQNEKLFF. In DNA, the CDR3 is TGCGCCAGCAGCCGCCCGGGGGACAGGCAAAATGAAAAACTGTTTTTT.

The chain has TRBV19 and TRBJ2-6; 7 bases map to TRBD1. V was pared by 3 bases and J by 4 bases, with 9 bases of the junction left unmatched. Per germline, CDR1 LNHDA and CDR2 SQIVND (reference sequence). This CDR3 has 17 amino acids. The CDR3 DNA sequence: TGTGCCAGTAGTATGAACAGGGGCACCCCCGGGGCCAACGTCCTGACTTTC. This translates into CASSMNRGTPGANVLTF.

The rearrangement links TRBV4-1 to TRBJ2-7, with D maybe TRBD2 (5 bases). The CDR3 consists of 12 residues. Per the germline V gene, CDR1 is MGHRA and CDR2 is YSYEKL. Trimming left V 4 bases short and J 7 bases short, with 11 bases between. The CDR3 DNA sequence: TGCGCCAGCAGCCCTGGAACGGGAGAGCAGTACTTC. Its translation is CASSPGTGEQYF.

The chain uses TRBV5-5 and TRBJ2-7, with D maybe TRBD2 (6 bases). Germline CDR1 SGHKS, CDR2 YYEKEE (reference sequence). Trimming removed 3 bases at V and 2 bases at J, with 15 bases between. This CDR3 contains 15 residues. The CDR3 is CASSWAPGLAYEQYF. CDR3 in DNA: TGTGCCAGCAGCTGGGCCCCGGGACTGGCCTACGAGCAGTACTTC.